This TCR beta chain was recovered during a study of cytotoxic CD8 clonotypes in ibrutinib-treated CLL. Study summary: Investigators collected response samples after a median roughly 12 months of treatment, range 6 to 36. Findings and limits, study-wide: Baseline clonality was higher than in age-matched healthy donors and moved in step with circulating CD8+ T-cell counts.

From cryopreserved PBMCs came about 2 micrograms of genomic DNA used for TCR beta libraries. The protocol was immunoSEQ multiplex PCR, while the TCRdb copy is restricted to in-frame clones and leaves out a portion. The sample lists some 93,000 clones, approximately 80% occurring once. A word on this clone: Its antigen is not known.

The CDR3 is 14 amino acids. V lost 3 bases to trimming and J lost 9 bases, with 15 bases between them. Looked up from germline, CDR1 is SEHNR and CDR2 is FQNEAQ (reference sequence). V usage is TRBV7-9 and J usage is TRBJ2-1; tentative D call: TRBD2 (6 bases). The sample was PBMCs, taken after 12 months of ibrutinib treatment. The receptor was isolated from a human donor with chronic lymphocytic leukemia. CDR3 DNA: TGTGCCAGCAGCTTTGGCGGGGTTGGAAGTGAGCAGTTCTTC. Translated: CASSFGGVGSEQFF.